The 16 T cell receptor beta chains below were found in one sample sequenced in a study of siplizumab effects on memory and regulatory T cells. Only in-frame clones appear in the TCRdb table, and some are missing; sequencing was by immunoSEQ multiplex PCR. The sample shows around 95,000 clones, more than 85% of them seen only once. The source material was CD4+ T cells sorted from blood. The receptors come from a human donor in good health.

V is TRBV7-2 and J is TRBJ2-3; D uncertain. V lost 2 bases to trimming and J lost 3 bases, with 6 bases between them. The CDR3 has 13 residues. Per germline, CDR1 SGHTA and CDR2 FQGNSA. CDR3 amino acids: CASSLMLTDTQYF. CDR3 coding DNA: TGTGCCAGCAGCTTAATGCTGACAGATACGCAGTATTTT. The full variable domain, with the rest looked up from reference TRBV7-2 and TRBJ2-3, is GAGVSQSPSNKVTEKGKDVELRCDPISGHTALYWYRQSLGQGLEFLIYFQGNSAPDKSGLPSDRFSAERTGGSVSTLTIQRTQQEDSAVYLCASSLMLTDTQYFGPGTRLTVL.

The rearrangement links TRBV2 to TRBJ2-6; 7 bases map to TRBD1. CDR3 length: 15 residues. V shed 7 bases and J 0 bases; nucleotides not matched to a gene: 3. CDR1 and CDR2 from the germline V gene are SNHLY and FYNNEI. The CDR3 loop is CASTGQDSGANVLTF. The CDR3 coding sequence is TGTGCCAGCACTGGACAGGACTCTGGGGCCAACGTCCTGACTTTC.

V and J are TRBV4-3 and TRBJ1-5; a weak D match, TRBD1 (5 bases). CDR1 and CDR2 from the germline V gene are LGHNA and YSLEER. Trimming stripped 1 base from V and 1 base from J, with 8 bases between. There are 15 residues in the CDR3. CDR3 residues: CASSQGGFSNQPQHF. The CDR3 DNA sequence: TGCGCCAGCAGCCAAGGGGGGTTCAGCAATCAGCCCCAGCATTTT.

The chain uses TRBV11-3 and TRBJ2-1; D is unclear. The CDR3 is 9 amino acids. Germline CDR1 is SGHNT and CDR2 is YENEEA. V lost 8 bases and J 6 bases, leaving 2 bases between the germline ends. DNA for the CDR3: TGTGCCAGCCTCAATGAGCAGTTCTTC. Translated, it gives CASLNEQFF.

This chain uses TRBV5-1 with TRBJ2-1, with D possibly matching TRBD2 (5 bases). The germline V and J ends were trimmed by 4 bases and 4 bases, with 15 bases remaining between them. Germline V lookup: CDR1 SGHRS, CDR2 YFSETQ. The CDR3 consists of 15 residues. The CDR3 DNA reads as TGCGCCAGCAGCACAGCGACCGGGGTTTACAATGAGCAGTTCTTC. Translation: CASSTATGVYNEQFF. Using reference TRBV5-1 and TRBJ2-1 for the parts outside the CDR3, the full variable domain is KAGVTQTPRYLIKTRGQQVTLSCSPISGHRSVSWYQQTPGQGLQFLFEYFSETQRNKGNFPGRFSGRQFSNSRSEMNVSTLELGDSALYLCASSTATGVYNEQFFGPGTRLTVL.

This clone was seen just once. CDR3 DNA: TGTGCCAGCGGGTATCTAGCGGGGCAGTTCTTC. Amino acid sequence: CASGYLAGQFF. This chain links TRBV27 with TRBJ2-1; 8 bases align to TRBD2. Unmatched junction bases numbered 6, after V lost 8 bases and J lost 12 bases. The CDR3 is made up of 11 amino acids. Germline V gene sequence: CDR1 MNHEY, CDR2 SMNVEV (reference sequence).

The V call is TRBV7-2, the J call TRBJ2-2, with D hard to call. Per the germline V gene, CDR1 is SGHTA and CDR2 is FQGNSA. Trimming took 2 bases from V and 5 from J, leaving 9 bases between them. The CDR3 totals 14 residues. The CDR3 here is CASSLSGGTGELFF. As DNA, the CDR3 is TGTGCCAGCAGCTTAAGTGGTGGAACCGGGGAGCTGTTTTTT.

This chain links TRBV28 with TRBJ1-4; D may be TRBD1 (5 bases). Trimming took off 3 bases at V and 8 bases at J, with 16 bases between the two ends. The germline V gene encodes CDR1 MDHEN and CDR2 SYDVKM. The CDR3 loop spans 15 amino acids. The CDR3 is CASSLGGTSREKLFF. DNA of the CDR3: TGTGCCAGCAGTTTGGGGGGGACGAGTCGGGAAAAACTGTTTTTT.

J is TRBJ2-1 and V is TRBV5-1; TRBD2 matches at 12 bases. Looked up from germline, CDR1 is SGHRS and CDR2 is YFSETQ. Trimming removed 4 bases from V and 8 bases from J; junction bases left unmatched: 13. The CDR3 is made up of 17 amino acids. CDR3 bases: TGCGCCAGCAGCACTGGCTCTAGCGGGGGGGCAAGCCATGAGCAGTTCTTC. This encodes CASSTGSSGGASHEQFF. The variable domain in full, with the rest retrieved from reference TRBV5-1 and TRBJ2-1, is KAGVTQTPRYLIKTRGQQVTLSCSPISGHRSVSWYQQTPGQGLQFLFEYFSETQRNKGNFPGRFSGRQFSNSRSEMNVSTLELGDSALYLCASSTGSSGGASHEQFFGPGTRLTVL.

The chain combines TRBV19 with TRBJ1-1; 11 nucleotides match TRBD1. J was trimmed by 8 bases and V by 7 bases; bases with no gene match: 6. The CDR3 totals 13 residues. The germline CDR1 and CDR2 sequences are LNHDA and SQIVND (reference sequence). The CDR3 loop reads CASIFWTGGEAFF. CDR3 sequence (DNA): TGTGCCAGTATTTTTTGGACAGGGGGCGAAGCTTTCTTT.

J is TRBJ2-1 and V is TRBV11-2, with D perhaps being TRBD1 or TRBD2 (5 bases each). CDR1 and CDR2 (germline): SGHAT, FQNNGV. The length of the CDR3 is 15 residues. With 5 bases removed from V and 2 bases from J, the gap between germline ends came to 13 bases. Here the CDR3 DNA reads TGTGCCAGCAGCCGGTTGATGGGGGCCTACAATGAGCAGTTCTTC. Protein product: CASSRLMGAYNEQFF.

The chain joins TRBV6-4 to TRBJ1-2; 7 bases agree with TRBD1. With V trimmed by 5 bases and J by 4 bases, 4 bases remained unmatched. Germline lookup yields CDR1 MRHNA and CDR2 SNTAGT. This CDR3 spans 13 amino acids. CDR3 sequence: CASSPGGLYGYTF. The CDR3 DNA sequence: TGTGCCAGCAGTCCAGGGGGACTCTATGGCTACACCTTC.

This clone has a handful of counts. V gene TRBV9 combines with J gene TRBJ1-2; D unclear. The CDR3 has 14 residues. The germline V gene encodes CDR1 SGDLS and CDR2 YYNGEE. Trimming shortened V by 0 bases and J by 2 bases, and 8 bases separated the two germline ends. This chain's CDR3 is CASSVGVVNYGYTF. In DNA, the CDR3 is TGTGCCAGCAGCGTAGGGGTGGTAAACTATGGCTACACCTTC.

V is TRBV19 and J is TRBJ1-5; 8 nucleotides agree with TRBD1. V trimming: 11 bases; J trimming: 0 bases; junction bases outside the gene matches: 6. Per germline, CDR1 LNHDA and CDR2 SQIVND (reference sequence). This CDR3 is 14 amino acids long. In nucleotides, the CDR3 is TGTGCCGCACGACAGGGGACTAGCAATCAGCCCCAGCATTTT. This encodes CAARQGTSNQPQHF.

V usage is TRBV7-8 and J usage is TRBJ1-6, with TRBD1 matching 9 bases. Germline values: CDR1 SGHVS, CDR2 FQNEAQ. Unmatched junction bases numbered 5, after V lost 5 bases and J lost 9 bases. The CDR3 has 14 amino acids. This CDR3 reads CASSKGQGSSPLHF. DNA for the CDR3: TGTGCCAGCAGCAAGGGACAGGGCTCTTCACCCCTCCACTTT.

This clone was seen a few times. V usage is TRBV10-3 and J usage is TRBJ2-4, with D unclear. There are 13 residues in the CDR3. Per the germline V gene, CDR1 is ENHRY and CDR2 is SYGVKD. V dropped 10 bases and J dropped 0 bases, with 10 bases sitting between them. The CDR3 is CATSSLAKNIQYF. In nucleotides, the CDR3 is TGTGCCACCTCCTCACTAGCCAAAAACATTCAGTACTTC.